The T cell receptor beta chain described here comes from a study of blood T cell repertoires in COVID-19 (dated by TCRdb to 2020 to 2022). For context, the study as a whole: Samples covering the acute and convalescent phases of COVID-19 were provided by collaborators in the United States, Italy and Spain. The prospective study material was composed of cDNA or gDNA derived from T cells, B-cell-depleted T cells, or PBMCs. Deeply sampled blood TCRbeta repertoires from subjects exposed to, actively infected with, or recovered from COVID-19 were included in the dataset. The samples were drawn from the first 160 participants of the ongoing ImmuneRACE study and from over 950 subjects provided by 6 global collaborators. Where available, HLA class I and class II types were obtained from metadata supplied by the sample provider rather than from assay-based typing. The repertoires were made available in a free public database intended to serve as a resource for research on the immune response to SARS-CoV-2. Nearly every sample came with metadata listing a de-identified subject ID, COVID-19 status, age in years and sex. What the work shows at the level of the full study, not this receptor alone: Clinical and demographic metadata were provided uncurated, with the amount varying by source and participant.

Deletion took 5 bases off V and 3 bases off J, with a span of 16 bases between the germline ends. The CDR3 measures 16 amino acids from cysteine to phenylalanine. Only CDR3 DNA remains: 48 bases, in frame from the first base. CDR1 and CDR2 (MNHEY, SMNVEV) derive from the germline V gene (reference sequence). Enrolling through a virtual design, the prospective study's participants ranged in age from roughly 18 to 95 years and lived across approximately 25 United States geographic areas. In the prospective study, cohorts were assigned on the basis of participant-reported clinical history obtained from a screening survey and a study questionnaire. Mobile phlebotomists in the prospective study collected whole blood, serum and a nasopharyngeal or oropharyngeal swab from every participant. Over a roughly 2-month period, participants in the prospective study had the option of providing additional blood draws and questionnaires. Prospective study blood samples were shipped either frozen or at room temperature before DNA extraction.

The immunoSEQ Assay, a bias-controlled multiplex PCR, was used to amplify TCRbeta CDR3 regions from genomic DNA. The authors' analysis ran thus. The number of nucleated cells in each sample was estimated from the amplification of reference gene primers within the assay. To quantify the absolute abundance of each unique TCRbeta CDR3 rearrangement, sequence reads were collapsed and filtered. For each sample, productive Simpson clonality was calculated as the square root of Simpson's diversity index over productive rearrangements. TCRdb limited this immuneACCESS table to in-frame rearrangements with V and J called. A share of clones is missing; checked studies link under half to unresolved V genes, and the rest is unexplained. V, J and clone size derive from that table, while D and trimming were established from the DNA sequence. For this sample the table gives fewer than 200,000 clones, of which roughly 87% were detected only once. The ten largest clones capture less than 1.5% of the sample.

As concerns this clone: Which antigen it targets is not known. The sample holds no much larger clone one base away, and base qualities are not on file.

The sequencing sample was made of PBMCs or T cells enriched from blood (not recorded which). This sequence originates from a human donor with acute COVID-19. The donor label of this sample is uncertain. The chain couples TRBV27 to TRBJ2-2, and possibly TRBD2, on 6 matching bases. The nucleotides read TGTGCCAGCAGTCCAACAACTAGCCCCGACACCGGGGAGCTGTTTTTT. This codes for CASSPTTSPDTGELFF.